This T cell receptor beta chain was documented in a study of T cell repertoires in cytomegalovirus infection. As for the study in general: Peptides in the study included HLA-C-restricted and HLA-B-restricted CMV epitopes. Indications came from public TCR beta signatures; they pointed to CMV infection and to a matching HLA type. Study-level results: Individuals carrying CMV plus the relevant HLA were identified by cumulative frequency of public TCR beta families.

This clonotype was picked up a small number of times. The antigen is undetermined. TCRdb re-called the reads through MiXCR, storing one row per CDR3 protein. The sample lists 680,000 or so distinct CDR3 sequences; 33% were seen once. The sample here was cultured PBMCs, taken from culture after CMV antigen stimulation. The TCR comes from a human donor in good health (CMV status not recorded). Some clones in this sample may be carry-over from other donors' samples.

The CDR3 sequence: CASSRTEHVTDTQYF. In DNA form, the CDR3 reads TGTGCCAGCAGCCGGACGGAGCACGTAACAGATACGCAGTATTTT. The rearrangement uses TRBV7-2 and TRBJ2-3; D uncertain. Trimming took 5 bases from V and 3 from J, leaving 15 bases between them. This CDR3 region has 15 residues. Germline loops: CDR1 SGHTA, CDR2 FQGNSA.